This T cell receptor beta chain originates from a study of T-cell reconstitution after alpha-beta-depleted transplantation in children. This clonotype was picked up many times. The authors prepared the TCRbeta library with unique molecular identifiers. TCRdb processed the PCR reads anew with MiXCR; each CDR3 protein has one entry. The sample has 200,000 to 250,000 distinct CDR3 sequences; 9.7% are singletons. The source material was PBMCs from the stem cell graft donor, sampled from the stem cell graft. The receptor's source is a human donor who donated a stem cell graft to a child with SCID.

The CDR3 loop reads CASSLAGTGLDEQFF. The CDR3, as DNA: TGTGCCAGCAGCTTAGCGGGGACAGGGCTCGATGAGCAGTTCTTC. The chain has TRBV7-2 and TRBJ2-1; 9 nucleotides agree with TRBD1. CDR3 length equals 15 residues. Germline loops: CDR1 SGHTA, CDR2 FQGNSA. Trimming at V came to 0 bases and at J to 8 bases, leaving 5 bases not matched to a gene.